Listed here are 17 T cell receptor beta chains from one sample, sequenced in a study of CD8 T cells in Susac syndrome. When the RNA was reverse transcribed, random hexamers were used with an input of roughly 0.5 to 1 ug. TCRdb passed the immunoSEQ multiplex PCR reads through MiXCR, listing each CDR3 protein once. The sample has approximately 120,000 distinct CDR3 sequences, around 90% seen once. Material: CD4+ T cells from PBMCs. Receptor source: a human donor in good health.

The rearrangement uses TRBV7-9 and TRBJ1-2; D call uncertain. V dropped 0 bases and J dropped 4 bases, with 18 bases sitting between them. The germline gives CDR1 SEHNR, CDR2 FQNEAQ (reference sequence). The CDR3 spans 17 residues. The CDR3 here is CASSLAGQTGEFYGYTF. CDR3 bases: TGTGCCAGCAGCTTAGCCGGCCAAACCGGCGAATTCTATGGCTACACCTTC.

This chain links TRBV19 with TRBJ2-1, with D perhaps TRBD1 (7 bases). CDR1 is LNHDA and CDR2 is SQIVND in the germline V gene (reference sequence). The CDR3 covers 15 residues. With 6 bases removed from V and 0 bases from J, the gap between germline ends came to 12 bases. CDR3 protein: CASSFQGGSYNEQFF. The CDR3 DNA reads as TGTGCCAGTAGCTTTCAGGGGGGCTCCTACAATGAGCAGTTCTTC.

This rearrangement joins TRBV20-1 to TRBJ2-7; 11 positions agree with TRBD2. CDR3 size: 15 residues. J lost 6 bases, V lost 3 bases, and 10 bases had no gene match. Germline lookup yields CDR1 DFQATT and CDR2 SNEGSKA (reference sequence). The CDR3 sequence: CSASFLAGGPGEQYF. The CDR3 nucleotides read TGCAGTGCTAGTTTTCTAGCGGGAGGCCCAGGCGAGCAGTACTTC.

The V call is TRBV19, the J call TRBJ1-5, with D unclear. Germline CDR1 and CDR2: LNHDA and SQIVND (reference sequence). This CDR3 spans 11 amino acids. V was shortened by 8 bases and J by 12 bases, with 14 bases between the two germline ends. The CDR3 sequence is CASQREQFQHF. The CDR3 DNA is TGTGCCAGTCAAAGGGAACAGTTCCAGCATTTT.

The gene calls are TRBV5-1 and TRBJ1-2, with no clear D. Germline CDR1 is SGHRS and CDR2 is YFSETQ. The V end was cut by 0 bases, the J end by 8 bases, with 17 bases between. CDR3 length: 15 amino acids. CDR3: CASSLVGSGFNGYTF. The DNA of the CDR3 is TGCGCCAGCAGCTTGGTGGGGTCGGGGTTCAACGGCTACACCTTC.

The chain carries TRBV29-1 and TRBJ1-1; D call uncertain. This CDR3 region has 12 residues. Looked up from germline, CDR1 is SQVTM and CDR2 is ANQGSEA. This CDR3 reads CALGRENTEAFF. CDR3 bases: TGCGCCCTGGGGAGGGAGAACACTGAAGCTTTCTTT. The full variable domain, its missing parts supplied by reference TRBV29-1 and TRBJ1-1, is SAVISQKPSRDICQRGTSLTIQCQVDSQVTMMFWYRQQPGQSLTLIATANQGSEATYESGFVIDKFPISRPNLTFSTLTVSNMSPEDSSIYLCALGRENTEAFFGQGTRLTVV.

The chain employs TRBV15 and TRBJ2-1, with 9 nucleotides matching TRBD2. The germline CDR1 and CDR2 sequences are LNHNV and YYDKDF (reference sequence). Germline trimming cut 0 bases from V and 7 bases from J; bases unmatched to any gene: 7. The CDR3 contains 16 residues. The CDR3 loop reads CATSRDRLAVLNEQFF. CDR3 coding DNA: TGTGCCACCAGCAGAGATAGACTAGCGGTCCTAAATGAGCAGTTCTTC.

The chain links TRBV4-3 to TRBJ1-1; TRBD1 agrees at 9 bases. V dropped 0 bases and J dropped 2; count of bases not matched to a gene: 10. Germline assignment: CDR1 LGHNA and CDR2 YSLEER. This CDR3 contains 18 residues. In nucleotides, the CDR3 is TGCGCCAGCAGCCAAGAAACCGGGGGGACAGGGCTTAACACTGAAGCTTTCTTT. It codes for CASSQETGGTGLNTEAFF.

The chain joins TRBV6-2 or TRBV6-3 to TRBJ1-5; D not resolved. Germline V gene data show CDR1 as MNHEY and CDR2 as SVGEGT. The V end was cut by 0 bases, the J end by 0 bases, with 15 bases between. This CDR3 has 18 residues. CDR3 nucleotides: TGTGCCAGCAGTTACTCAGCCGGCCAGGTCTATAGCAATCAGCCCCAGCATTTT. Translating gives CASSYSAGQVYSNQPQHF.

This sequence joins TRBV20-1 and TRBJ2-3; D is ambiguous. CDR1 is DFQATT, CDR2 SNEGSKA, per germline (reference sequence). There are 13 residues in the CDR3. Deletions cut 5 bases from V and 2 bases from J, with 11 bases between. CDR3 sequence (DNA): TGCAGTGCTGTAGTACCCCCCACAGATACGCAGTATTTT. It specifies CSAVVPPTDTQYF.

V usage is TRBV5-1 and J usage is TRBJ1-2; D is unclear. This CDR3 contains 15 residues. Trimming shortened V by 0 bases and J by 1 base, and 10 bases separated the two germline ends. Germline V gene sequence: CDR1 SGHRS, CDR2 YFSETQ. This CDR3 reads CASSLVSGVNYGYTF. Written as DNA, the CDR3 is TGCGCCAGCAGCTTGGTTTCGGGCGTTAACTATGGCTACACCTTC.

The CDR3 protein is CASSLAQGSSNQPQHF. For the CDR3, the DNA is TGTGCCAGCAGCTTAGCGCAAGGGTCTAGCAATCAGCCCCAGCATTTT. The chain has TRBV7-9 and TRBJ1-5; no clear D. The germline CDR1 and CDR2 sequences are SEHNR and FQNEAQ (reference sequence). The CDR3 has 16 amino acids. Trimming cost V 0 bases and J 0 bases, with 9 bases left between them.

The rearrangement joins TRBV3-1 to TRBJ1-4; D uncertain. Between the trimmed V and J ends, which lost 6 bases and 0 bases, there was a span of 5 bases. CDR1 and CDR2 (germline): LGHDT, YNNKEL (reference sequence). This CDR3 region has 13 residues. The CDR3 loop reads CASRVATNEKLFF. The CDR3, as DNA: TGTGCCAGCAGGGTCGCAACTAATGAAAAACTGTTTTTT.

The CDR3 DNA reads as TGTGCCATCGGTCCGGGACTAGCTCCCGAGACCCAGTACTTC. Translated: CAIGPGLAPETQYF. The chain combines TRBV10-3 with TRBJ2-5; 9 bases agree with TRBD2. V lost 8 bases and J lost 5; bases outside the gene matches: 9. The CDR3 spans 14 residues. Germline loops: CDR1 ENHRY, CDR2 SYGVKD.

The chain is built from TRBV4-1 and TRBJ2-7; D is tentatively TRBD1 or TRBD2 (5 bases each). Germline lookup yields CDR1 MGHRA and CDR2 YSYEKL. Deletions cut 1 base from V and 5 bases from J, with 12 bases between. The CDR3 spans 14 residues. As DNA, the CDR3 is TGCGCCAGCAGCCAAGCCCGGGACGGTGACGAGCAGTACTTC. It specifies CASSQARDGDEQYF.

V is TRBV7-2 and J is TRBJ2-4; 7 bases agree with TRBD1. This CDR3 is built from 13 residues. CDR1 and CDR2 from the germline V gene are SGHTA and FQGNSA. The V gene end was trimmed by 1 base and the J gene end by 9 bases; junction bases not matched to a gene: 3. Written as DNA, the CDR3 is TGTGCCAGCAGCTTAGACAGGGGCGGCATTCAGTACTTC. This gives the protein CASSLDRGGIQYF.

The CDR3 sequence is CASSPGTGNTGELFF. DNA for the CDR3: TGTGCCAGTAGTCCCGGGACGGGGAACACCGGGGAGCTGTTTTTT. The chain recombines TRBV19 with TRBJ2-2; D is perhaps TRBD1 or TRBD2 (5 bases each). Germline loops: CDR1 LNHDA, CDR2 SQIVND (reference sequence). The CDR3 is made up of 15 amino acids. The germline V and J ends were trimmed by 5 bases and 1 base, with 11 bases remaining between them. The full variable domain, rest sourced from reference TRBV19 and TRBJ2-2, is DGGITQSPKYLFRKEGQNVTLSCEQNLNHDAMYWYRQDPGQGLRLIYYSQIVNDFQKGDIAEGYSVSREKKESFPLTVTSAQKNPTAFYLCASSPGTGNTGELFFGEGSRLTVL.